This TCR beta chain was identified during a study of T cells after posttransplantation cyclophosphamide. CDR1 and CDR2 (germline): LNHDA, SQIVND (reference sequence). V gave up 1 base and J gave up 4 bases, with 5 bases separating them. CDR3 length: 13 amino acids. Control samples came 1 year after myeloablative marrow transplants with methotrexate plus calcineurin inhibitor. Libraries were prepared by immunoSEQ multiplex PCR; TCRdb keeps only in-frame clonotypes and omits some of them. The table lists 15,000 to 20,000 clones, around 86% of them singletons. This TCR came from a male patient in his fifties who received an allogeneic stem cell transplant from an unrelated donor, was CMV-positive, and had chronic GVHD only. These T cells may partly come from the graft donor. The sequences come from PBMCs, collected after an allogeneic stem cell transplant with a calcineurin inhibitor and methotrexate. The rearrangement links TRBV19 to TRBJ2-1; D is uncertain. This CDR3 reads CASSIAGYNEQFF. CDR3 coding DNA: TGTGCCAGTAGTATAGCCGGGTACAATGAGCAGTTCTTC.